This is a list of T cell receptor beta chains from one sample in a study of blood T cell repertoires in COVID-19. This table comes from immunoSEQ multiplex PCR, and its TCRdb copy is limited to in-frame clones, with some not included. This table holds 250,000 to 300,000 clones, under 90% found once. Sequencing input: peripheral blood. The receptors originated from a woman in her thirties with COVID-19, enrolled during active disease. Each CDR3 is given with its conserved first and last residue. D genes are given only for firm matches. Clone size is stated in some rows and not others, as once, few, many or a class when expanded.

TRBJ1-2 TRBD1 TRBV27 - TGTGCCAGCAGTAAATCCGGGACAGGGCGGGGCGCCTATGGCTACACCTTC CASSKSGTGRGAYGYTF
TRBJ1-2 - TRBV10-1 - TGCGCCCCGGACAGCGACTATGGCTACACCTTC CAPDSDYGYTF
TRBJ1-1 - TRBV4-1 - TGCGCCAGCAGCCAAGTTCATCCTTCTGTGGGGCGGACTGAAGCTTTCTTT CASSQVHPSVGRTEAFF
TRBJ1-1 - TRBV6-5 - TGTGCCAGCAGCGATACCTCGGCGGGCGGCACTGAAGCTTTCTTT CASSDTSAGGTEAFF
TRBJ1-1 TRBD1 TRBV6-5 - TGTGCCAGCAGTAAGACCGGGACAGGGGGCCCTGAAGCTTTCTTT CASSKTGTGGPEAFF
TRBJ1-5 - TRBV19 - TGTGCCAGTGTATCCGGGGGTCAGCCCCAGCATTTT CASVSGGQPQHF
TRBJ1-2 - TRBV25-1 - TGTGCCAGCAGTGAACCCGACTCGACAGTCTATGGCTACACCTTC CASSEPDSTVYGYTF
TRBJ2-7 TRBD1 TRBV27 once TGTGCCAGCAGAGAGACAGGGGAAGGCCCCTACGAGCAGTACTTC CASRETGEGPYEQYF
TRBJ1-6 TRBD1 TRBV3-1/TRBV3-2 - TGTGCCAGCAGCTCGGGACAGTCCGAGTCACCCCTCCACTTT CASSSGQSESPLHF
TRBJ2-3 - TRBV5-8 - TGTGCCAGCAGCTTGGAGGTGGACATGAGGCATGATACGCAGTATTTT CASSLEVDMRHDTQYF
TRBJ1-5 - TRBV28 - TGTGCCAGCAGAACACCGCAGGGTAAGCCCCAGCATTTT CASRTPQGKPQHF